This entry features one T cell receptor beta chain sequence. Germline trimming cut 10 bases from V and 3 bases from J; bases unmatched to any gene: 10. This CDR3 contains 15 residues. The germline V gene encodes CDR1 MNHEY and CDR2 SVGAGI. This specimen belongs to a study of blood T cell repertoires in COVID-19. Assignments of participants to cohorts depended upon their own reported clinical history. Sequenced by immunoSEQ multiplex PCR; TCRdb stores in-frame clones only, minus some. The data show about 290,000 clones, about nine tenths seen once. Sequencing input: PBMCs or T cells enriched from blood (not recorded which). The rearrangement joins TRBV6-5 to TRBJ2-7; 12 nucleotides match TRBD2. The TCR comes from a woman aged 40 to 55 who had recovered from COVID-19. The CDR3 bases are TGTGCCATCCGGTTGACTAGCGGGAGTGGCTACGAGCAGTACTTC. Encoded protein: CAIRLTSGSGYEQYF.